One sample yielded the 26 T cell receptor beta chains listed below, sequenced in a study of T cells in Graves' hyperthyroidism and ophthalmopathy. Template material for amplifying TCR beta CDR3 regions consisted of RNA transcripts. TCR CDR3 underwent first-round RT-PCR with the HTBI primer set. Using its own MiXCR run on the multiplex PCR reads, TCRdb lists one record per CDR3 protein. The table lists approximately 58,000 distinct CDR3 sequences, 40% to 55% of them singletons. Sequencing used blood. Source of these receptors: a woman in her twenties or thirties with Graves' ophthalmopathy.

This clonotype has ten or more counts. The gene calls are TRBV5-4 and TRBJ2-7; TRBD2 matches at 14 bases. In germline, CDR1 is SGHNT, CDR2 YYREEE (reference sequence). This CDR3 is built from 16 residues. The V and J ends lost 4 bases and 3 bases, in that order; junction bases with no gene match: 6. The CDR3 DNA reads TGTGCCAGCAGCCAGGGACTAGCGGGAGAAGGCTACGAGCAGTACTTC. This sequence encodes CASSQGLAGEGYEQYF.

The chain combines TRBV10-2 with TRBJ2-5, with 14 bases identical to TRBD2. Germline V gene data show CDR1 as WSHSY and CDR2 as SAAADI. V trimming: 8 bases; J trimming: 5 bases; junction bases outside the gene matches: 7. The CDR3 runs 15 residues. In DNA, the CDR3 is TGCGCCAGCCAAGATCGGACTAGCGGGAGGGAGACCCAGTACTTC. Translation gives CASQDRTSGRETQYF.

In this sample, this clonotype turned up many times. The chain combines TRBV29-1 with TRBJ2-5, with D possibly being TRBD1 or TRBD2 (6 bases each). Germline CDR1 and CDR2: SQVTM and ANQGSEA. V was cut by 3 bases and J by 2 bases, with 13 bases left in between. The CDR3 runs 14 residues. The chain's CDR3 is CSVERGAIQETQYF. CDR3 nucleotides: TGCAGCGTTGAGAGGGGGGCGATACAAGAGACCCAGTACTTC.

This chain links TRBV2 with TRBJ2-7; 8 nucleotides agree with TRBD2. CDR3 length equals 14 residues. CDR1 is SNHLY and CDR2 is FYNNEI in the germline V gene. V dropped 8 bases and J dropped 6; count of bases not matched to a gene: 12. The CDR3 region is CASQPAGVLREQYF. The CDR3 DNA reads as TGTGCCAGCCAGCCAGCGGGAGTCCTGCGCGAGCAGTACTTC.

The J gene is TRBJ2-7, the V gene TRBV29-1, with TRBD2 identical over 10 bases. CDR1 is SQVTM, CDR2 ANQGSEA, per germline. Trimming cost V 8 bases and J 5 bases; bases outside gene matches: 9. This CDR3 comprises 13 residues. The CDR3 DNA sequence: TGCAGCTTTCGACTAGCGGGCTTCGACGAGCAGTACTTC. Protein: CSFRLAGFDEQYF.

This sequence joins TRBV25-1 and TRBJ2-7; D is unclear. Germline V lookup: CDR1 MGHDK, CDR2 SYGVNS. There are 15 residues in the CDR3. Trimming left V 2 bases short and J 5 bases short, with 16 bases between. The CDR3 region has the DNA TGTGCCAGCAGTGAACGCCGGACGAACCGCCACGAGCAGTACTTC. Translation: CASSERRTNRHEQYF.

This clonotype appeared many times. The conserved closing phenylalanine or tryptophan is absent in this CDR3, likely reflecting a read error. The V gene is TRBV12-3 or TRBV12-4, the J gene TRBJ2-3; D not certain. The length of the CDR3 is 12 residues. V gave up 5 bases and J gave up 6 bases, with 9 bases separating them. Here the CDR3 reads CASSRYVDTQYL. The CDR3 DNA follows: TGTGCCAGCAGTAGATATGTTGATACGCAGTATCTT.

The table lists this clonotype with many counts. This chain uses TRBV27 with TRBJ2-1; 10 positions agree with TRBD2. The CDR3 length is 14 residues. CDR1 MNHEY and CDR2 SMNVEV come from the germline V gene (reference sequence). V lost 3 bases, J lost 7 bases, and 3 bases stayed unmatched. CDR3: CASSFGLAVNEQFF. In nucleotides, the CDR3 is TGTGCCAGCAGTTTTGGACTAGCGGTAAATGAGCAGTTCTTC.

There are many counts of this clonotype. CDR3 coding DNA: TGCGCCAGCAGCTTGGTAGGGGGGGATAATGAAAAACTGTTTTTT. This codes for CASSLVGGDNEKLFF. The rearrangement links TRBV5-1 to TRBJ1-4, with D perhaps TRBD1 (6 bases). Germline V gene lookup returns CDR1 SGHRS and CDR2 YFSETQ. Deletions cut 0 bases from V and 4 bases from J, with 10 bases between. The CDR3 is made up of 15 amino acids. Together with reference TRBV5-1 and TRBJ1-4, the CDR3 gives the full variable domain: KAGVTQTPRYLIKTRGQQVTLSCSPISGHRSVSWYQQTPGQGLQFLFEYFSETQRNKGNFPGRFSGRQFSNSRSEMNVSTLELGDSALYLCASSLVGGDNEKLFFGSGTQLSVL.

J is TRBJ2-2 and V is TRBV20-1; weak D call: TRBD2 (6 bases). The germline V gene encodes CDR1 DFQATT and CDR2 SNEGSKA (reference sequence). The CDR3 consists of 14 residues. V shed 2 bases and J shed 6 bases, with 13 bases lying between them. The CDR3 bases are TGCAGTGCTAGACCCGGGAGTAGGTCCGGGGAGCTGTTTTTT. Translation: CSARPGSRSGELFF.

V gene TRBV19 combines with J gene TRBJ2-1; 10 bases are shared with TRBD2. Germline values: CDR1 LNHDA, CDR2 SQIVND (reference sequence). J was trimmed by 7 bases and V by 4 bases; bases with no gene match: 10. CDR3 size: 16 residues. CDR3 sequence reads: CASSSPASGRRNEQFF. The CDR3, as DNA: TGTGCCAGTAGTAGCCCAGCTAGCGGGAGAAGGAATGAGCAGTTCTTC.

There are many counts of this clonotype. The genes are TRBV5-8 and TRBJ2-7, with D hard to call. Germline-derived CDR1 and CDR2 are SGHTS and YDEGEE. Trimming removed 10 bases from V and 3 bases from J, with 17 bases in between. The CDR3 is 13 residues long. The CDR3 DNA sequence: TGTGCCCCGATTCTTGGGCCAGGCTACGAGCAGTACTTC. This codes for CAPILGPGYEQYF.

The chain has TRBV7-2 and TRBJ2-3; 9 bases match TRBD1. CDR3 length: 15 residues. In germline, CDR1 is SGHTA, CDR2 FQGNSA. Trimming at V came to 4 bases and at J to 2 bases, leaving 4 bases not matched to a gene. The CDR3 nucleotides read TGTGCCAGCAGCTCCGGGACAGGGAACACAGATACGCAGTATTTT. It translates to CASSSGTGNTDTQYF.

The chain links TRBV6-1 to TRBJ2-7; D possibly matches TRBD1 or TRBD2 (5 bases each). Trimming removed 10 bases at V and 4 bases at J, with 17 bases between. This CDR3 comprises 13 residues. Germline V lookup: CDR1 MNHNS, CDR2 SASEGT. CDR3 coding DNA: TGTGCCACTGCGGTGGGAGAGGGGTACGAGCAGTACTTC. It codes for CATAVGEGYEQYF.

This clonotype has just one count. The V call is TRBV29-1, the J call TRBJ2-5; a possible D gene is TRBD1 (6 bases). V lost 4 bases, J lost 5 bases, and 20 bases lay in between. From germline, CDR1 is SQVTM and CDR2 ANQGSEA. The CDR3 is 15 amino acids. CDR3 sequence: CSVARGANTGETQYF. CDR3 nucleotide sequence: TGCAGCGTTGCCAGGGGTGCTAACACCGGGGAGACCCAGTACTTC.

This chain connects TRBV29-1 to TRBJ1-5; possibly TRBD1 for D (5 bases). The ends were cut back, 4 bases at V and 8 bases at J, with 21 bases in the middle. Per germline, CDR1 SQVTM and CDR2 ANQGSEA. The CDR3 is 15 amino acids. The CDR3 sequence: CSVGRGAWQREPQHF. DNA for the CDR3: TGCAGCGTTGGACGGGGCGCATGGCAGAGGGAGCCCCAGCATTTT.

Turning to this clonotype: This is likely a read error, given that the CDR3 carries no conserved phenylalanine or tryptophan at its end. The limits of the CDR3 on the DNA are not certain, so only TCRdb's listed CDR3 is given. Here the CDR3 reads CASSLGAGMNTEAFL. J is TRBJ1-1 and V is TRBV11-3. Looked up from germline, CDR1 is SGHNT and CDR2 is YENEEA. Ends included, the CDR3 has 15 residues.

The sample holds many counts of this clonotype. This chain links TRBV4-1 with TRBJ2-3; weak D call: TRBD2 (6 bases). CDR1 and CDR2 from the germline V gene are MGHRA and YSYEKL. The CDR3 has 17 residues. The V end was cut by 5 bases, the J end by 0 bases, with 18 bases between. CDR3 sequence reads: CASSEPLAELSTDTQYF. For the CDR3, the DNA is TGCGCCAGCAGCGAACCATTAGCGGAGCTTAGCACAGATACGCAGTATTTT.

This clonotype was observed once. This chain connects TRBV15 to TRBJ2-7, with TRBD1 matching over 9 bases. The CDR3 is 14 amino acids. Germline lookup yields CDR1 LNHNV and CDR2 YYDKDF (reference sequence). Trimming at V came to 6 bases and at J to 7 bases, leaving 10 bases not matched to a gene. CDR3 loop: CATRREDRGPEQYF. The CDR3 DNA follows: TGTGCCACCAGGCGAGAGGACAGGGGACCTGAGCAGTACTTC. Drawing the rest from reference TRBV15 and TRBJ2-7, the complete variable domain is DAMVIQNPRYQVTQFGKPVTLSCSQTLNHNVMYWYQQKSSQAPKLLFHYYDKDFNNEADTPDNFQSRRPNTSFCFLDIRSPGLGDTAMYLCATRREDRGPEQYFGPGTRLTVT.

This clonotype was observed at least ten times. The V call is TRBV3-1, the J call TRBJ2-1; TRBD1 aligns across 7 bases. V gave up 1 base and J gave up 7 bases; unmatched junction bases: 7. The CDR3 is made up of 15 amino acids. The V gene's germline CDR1 is LGHDT and CDR2 YNNKEL (reference sequence). DNA for the CDR3: TGTGCCAGCAGCCAAGGACAGGGTTTAAGGAATGAGCAGTTCTTC. Encoded protein: CASSQGQGLRNEQFF.

This clonotype was seen at least ten times. V gene TRBV5-1 combines with J gene TRBJ2-2; D unresolved. The V gene lost 0 bases and the J gene lost 10 bases, with 10 bases spanning the gap. Per the germline V gene, CDR1 is SGHRS and CDR2 is YFSETQ. The CDR3 is 13 amino acids. CDR3 sequence (DNA): TGCGCCAGCAGCTTGGGAACCAACTCGGAGCTGTTTTTT. Translation: CASSLGTNSELFF. The full variable domain, with the rest looked up from reference TRBV5-1 and TRBJ2-2, is KAGVTQTPRYLIKTRGQQVTLSCSPISGHRSVSWYQQTPGQGLQFLFEYFSETQRNKGNFPGRFSGRQFSNSRSEMNVSTLELGDSALYLCASSLGTNSELFFGEGSRLTVL.

This clonotype was counted ten times or more. This sequence joins TRBV7-9 and TRBJ2-4; 7 nucleotides align to TRBD2. This CDR3 is 13 amino acids long. From germline, CDR1 is SEHNR and CDR2 FQNEAQ (reference sequence). With 5 bases clipped from V and 4 bases from J, the junction kept 2 bases outside the gene matches. CDR3 in DNA: TGTGCCAGCAGCGGACTAGGGAAAAACATTCAGTACTTC. Protein product: CASSGLGKNIQYF.

This clonotype has a single count. The chain carries TRBV14 and TRBJ2-1; 10 nucleotides line up with TRBD2. The V and J ends lost 0 bases and 9 bases, in that order; junction bases with no gene match: 14. From germline, CDR1 is SGHDN and CDR2 FVKESK. The CDR3 runs to 18 residues. The CDR3: CASSQDQSSSGRFSEQFF. The DNA of the CDR3 is TGTGCCAGCAGCCAAGATCAGTCGTCTAGCGGGAGATTTAGTGAGCAGTTCTTC.

The V call is TRBV7-9, the J call TRBJ2-2; D remains ambiguous. V lost 0 bases and J 7 bases, leaving 6 bases between the germline ends. CDR3 length: 13 residues. Germline CDR1 reads SEHNR; CDR2 reads FQNEAQ (reference sequence). The CDR3 is CASSLALFGELFF. Here the CDR3 DNA reads TGTGCCAGCAGCTTAGCACTGTTCGGGGAGCTGTTTTTT.

This clonotype is medium-sized by share. This chain connects TRBV10-3 to TRBJ1-2; 8 bases are a match to TRBD1. The CDR3 spans 14 residues. The ends lost 3 bases at V and 7 bases at J; junction bases unmatched: 7. The V gene's germline CDR1 is ENHRY and CDR2 SYGVKD. CDR3 nucleotide sequence: TGTGCCATCAGTGAAGGTCAGGGGGCACGTGGCTACACCTTC. Translation gives CAISEGQGARGYTF.

The V gene is TRBV29-1, the J gene TRBJ2-5; TRBD1 agrees at 7 bases. CDR3 size: 12 residues. Looked up from germline, CDR1 is SQVTM and CDR2 is ANQGSEA. With 8 bases clipped from V and 3 bases from J, the junction kept 6 bases outside the gene matches. The CDR3 loop is CSSGQVEETQYF. CDR3 DNA sequence: TGCAGCTCCGGACAGGTGGAAGAGACCCAGTACTTC.